The present T cell receptor (beta chain) was sequenced within a study of shared clonotypes between healthy human individuals. Each cell subset's genomic DNA was divided evenly among several immunoSEQ plates. Method: immunoSEQ multiplex PCR; TCRdb's copy keeps in-frame clones and lacks some. The data hold about 460,000 clones, with 77% observed a single time. This CDR3 contains 11 residues. Germline CDR1 SNHLY, CDR2 FYNNEI. Trimming removed 2 bases from V and 8 bases from J, with 4 bases in between. The TCR sequence derives from a woman between 40 and 55 years old in good health. Some clones in this sample may be carry-over from other donors' samples. V and J are TRBV2 and TRBJ2-1, with D uncertain. The material sequenced was PBMCs. The CDR3 reads CASSEIDEQFF. The CDR3 DNA follows: TGTGCCAGCAGTGAAATTGATGAGCAGTTCTTC.